These 14 T cell receptor beta chains share one sample of origin, sequenced in a study of beta chain features in type 1 diabetes. Every bit of the isolated RNA underwent reverse transcription, so sequencing read expressed TCRB transcripts. Data came from immunoSEQ multiplex PCR; TCRdb stores just in-frame clones and leaves some out. The table shows roughly 450,000 clones, with over 11% occurring only once. Sequenced material: naive CD4+ T cells from blood. Source of these receptors: a man aged 25 to 45 in good health.

The chain is built from TRBV7-2 and TRBJ2-1; 7 nucleotides agree with TRBD2. Trimming removed 2 bases from V and 4 bases from J; junction bases left unmatched: 5. This CDR3 spans 15 amino acids. Germline assignment: CDR1 SGHTA and CDR2 FQGNSA. The CDR3 DNA follows: TGTGCCAGCAGCTTAAGTCTAGCGGAGTACAATGAGCAGTTCTTC. It yields the protein CASSLSLAEYNEQFF.

V and J are TRBV6-1 and TRBJ2-6; D is perhaps TRBD1 (6 bases). Trimming left V 3 bases short and J 4 bases short, with 16 bases between. CDR1 MNHNS and CDR2 SASEGT come from the germline V gene. The CDR3 runs 17 residues. The DNA for the CDR3 is TGTGCCAGCAGTGACCTGGACAGTCCGCCGGGGGCCAACGTCCTGACTTTC. It encodes CASSDLDSPPGANVLTF.

V is TRBV13 and J is TRBJ2-1; 10 bases line up with TRBD2. CDR1 and CDR2 from the germline V gene are PRHDT and FYEKMQ (reference sequence). V gave up 3 bases and J gave up 15 bases; unmatched junction bases: 11. CDR3 length equals 14 residues. CDR3 region: CASSLEGSGRALFF. CDR3 nucleotide sequence: TGTGCCAGCAGCTTGGAGGGGAGCGGGAGGGCCTTGTTCTTC. The full variable domain, with the rest looked up from reference TRBV13 and TRBJ2-1, is AAGVIQSPRHLIKEKRETATLKCYPIPRHDTVYWYQQGPGQDPQFLISFYEKMQSDKGSIPDRFSAQQFSDYHSELNMSSLELGDSALYFCASSLEGSGRALFFGPGTRLTVL.

This clone was observed a handful of times. This sequence joins TRBV7-2 and TRBJ2-1, with TRBD1 as a possible D gene (6 bases). In germline, CDR1 is SGHTA, CDR2 FQGNSA. This CDR3 is 15 amino acids long. The V end lost 8 bases, the J end lost 2 bases, and 16 bases lay between the germline ends. CDR3 sequence: CASALGGQTYNEQFF. CDR3 nucleotides: TGTGCCAGCGCCCTCGGCGGACAGACCTACAATGAGCAGTTCTTC.

This clone was counted a few times. The J gene is TRBJ1-2, the V gene TRBV4-3, with 8 bases aligning to TRBD1. V shed 1 base, J shed 5 bases, and the junction held 6 bases outside the gene matches. This CDR3 region has 15 residues. Germline V lookup: CDR1 LGHNA, CDR2 YSLEER. The CDR3 loop reads CASSQADRGWYGYTF. The CDR3 DNA sequence: TGCGCCAGCAGCCAAGCCGACAGGGGTTGGTATGGCTACACCTTC.

This clone was found a few times. The rearrangement uses TRBV30 and TRBJ1-2; 7 bases map to TRBD1. The CDR3 consists of 13 residues. Per the germline V gene, CDR1 is GTSNPN and CDR2 is SVGIG (reference sequence). V was clipped by 3 bases and J by 7 bases; unmatched bases: 8. The chain's CDR3 is CAWSSSSGGGYTF. CDR3 DNA: TGTGCCTGGAGCTCATCTTCAGGGGGTGGCTACACCTTC.

This chain uses TRBV27 with TRBJ2-7; the match to TRBD2 covers 12 bases. Germline values: CDR1 MNHEY, CDR2 SMNVEV (reference sequence). J lost 0 bases, V lost 9 bases, and 9 bases had no gene match. The length of the CDR3 is 16 residues. CDR3: CASRGLAGTSSYEQYF. CDR3 nucleotide sequence: TGTGCCAGTCGAGGACTAGCGGGGACAAGCTCCTACGAGCAGTACTTC.

V and J are TRBV7-2 and TRBJ2-2; no clear D. From germline, CDR1 is SGHTA and CDR2 FQGNSA. The CDR3 contains 14 residues. V lost 5 bases to trimming and J lost 3 bases, with 10 bases between them. The CDR3 loop is CASSSLRDTGELFF. The DNA for the CDR3 is TGTGCCAGCAGCAGCTTAAGGGACACCGGGGAGCTGTTTTTT.

Only a few counts were recorded for this clone. The genes are TRBV18 and TRBJ1-1; D may be TRBD1 (5 bases). From germline, CDR1 is KGHSH and CDR2 LQKENI. The CDR3 loop spans 15 amino acids. V was pared by 2 bases and J by 4 bases, with 14 bases between. The CDR3 DNA follows: TGTGCCAGCTCACCATTTCAGGGATTTGGCACTGAAGCTTTCTTT. Amino acid sequence: CASSPFQGFGTEAFF.

The chain joins TRBV6-5 to TRBJ1-2; perhaps TRBD1 as D (6 bases). This CDR3 comprises 14 residues. CDR1 and CDR2 from the germline V gene are MNHEY and SVGAGI. V was cut by 2 bases and J by 8 bases, with 15 bases left in between. CDR3 nucleotide sequence: TGTGCCAGCAGTTACACTCAGGGGACAAACGGCTACACCTTC. Translating it yields CASSYTQGTNGYTF.

This clone turned up a few times. The genes are TRBV19 and TRBJ2-1, with 13 bases lining up with TRBD2. This CDR3 comprises 15 residues. Trimming removed 10 bases from V and 6 bases from J; junction bases left unmatched: 9. CDR1 and CDR2 from the germline V gene are LNHDA and SQIVND (reference sequence). CDR3 loop: CATISGTSGINEQFF. In nucleotides, the CDR3 is TGTGCCACCATTTCCGGGACTAGCGGGATCAATGAGCAGTTCTTC. Together with reference TRBV19 and TRBJ2-1, the CDR3 gives the full variable domain: DGGITQSPKYLFRKEGQNVTLSCEQNLNHDAMYWYRQDPGQGLRLIYYSQIVNDFQKGDIAEGYSVSREKKESFPLTVTSAQKNPTAFYLCATISGTSGINEQFFGPGTRLTVL.

V gene TRBV7-9 combines with J gene TRBJ2-1, with TRBD1 identical over 9 bases. V gave up 5 bases and J gave up 6 bases; unmatched junction bases: 14. The CDR3 spans 17 residues. Germline loops: CDR1 SEHNR, CDR2 FQNEAQ (reference sequence). CDR3 in DNA: TGTGCCAGCAGCCTCGGACCCAGGACAGGGGATGTCAATGAGCAGTTCTTC. It yields the protein CASSLGPRTGDVNEQFF.

The chain combines TRBV7-8 with TRBJ2-5; 12 bases are shared with TRBD2. Trimming took 1 base from V and 5 from J; bases not matched to a gene: 5. The CDR3 has 16 amino acids. Germline CDR1 reads SGHVS; CDR2 reads FQNEAQ. CDR3 loop: CASSLGTSGIIETQYF. The CDR3 DNA reads TGTGCCAGCAGCTTAGGGACTAGCGGGATAATCGAGACCCAGTACTTC.

This chain connects TRBV19 to TRBJ2-1; 9 bases agree with TRBD2. After removal of 4 bases from V and 3 bases from J, the junction contained 7 bases not matched to a gene. Germline loops: CDR1 LNHDA, CDR2 SQIVND (reference sequence). The CDR3 is 16 residues long. CDR3 in amino acids: CASSTQTSGNYNEQFF. The CDR3 DNA follows: TGTGCCAGTAGTACACAGACTAGCGGAAACTACAATGAGCAGTTCTTC.